The 32 T cell receptor beta chains presented below share a single source sample, sequenced in a study of regulatory T cells in long-lasting Graves disease. Time point defined: newly diagnosed GD, antithyroid drugs for less than 3 months. The TCR library was made from RNA extracted from PBMCs. Construction of TCR beta libraries relied on iRepertoire HTBI primers and on Arm-PCR targeting CDR3 regions. Each CDR3 protein gets one entry after TCRdb re-called the multiplex PCR reads with MiXCR. The sample consists of approximately 400,000 distinct CDR3 sequences, 15% of them appearing once. These data were likewise used in another study, on T cells in Graves' hyperthyroidism and ophthalmopathy.

The sequences come from peripheral blood mononuclear cells (PBMCs), collected at new diagnosis, from a patient treated with antithyroid drugs. These TCRs come from a woman aged 35 to 49 with Graves disease.

This clonotype was seen a few times. Mismatch with germline at one junction end may stem from a read error. The chain recombines TRBV20-1 with TRBJ1-4; the D is unclear. The germline CDR1 and CDR2 sequences are DFQATT and SNEGSKA (reference sequence). CDR3 length: 13 amino acids. The CDR3 DNA is TGCAGTGCGAGAGAAGGGCAGGTGGAAAAACTGTTTTTT. It encodes CSAREGQVEKLFF.

This clonotype was picked up many times. The rearrangement links TRBV27 to TRBJ2-1; the D gene is possibly TRBD2 (8 bases). The CDR3 length is 19 residues. Germline V gene sequence: CDR1 MNHEY, CDR2 SMNVEV (reference sequence). V shed 5 bases and J shed 0 bases, with 23 bases lying between them. CDR3: CASSPRGGGTASSYNEQFF. CDR3 bases: TGTGCCAGCAGTCCCCGGGGCGGGGGGACAGCTAGCTCCTACAATGAGCAGTTCTTC.

A word on this clonotype: This may come from a read error, since a much larger clone is one base off. The chain uses TRBV13 and TRBJ2-7; 10 bases match TRBD1. This CDR3 spans 15 amino acids. Germline CDR1 is PRHDT and CDR2 is FYEKMQ (reference sequence). The CDR3 DNA reads as TGTGCCAGCAGCAATACGGGACAGGGGTCCTACGAGCGGTACTTC. Protein sequence: CASSNTGQGSYERYF.

This clonotype was found a few times. The chain links TRBV20-1 to TRBJ2-7, with TRBD1 as a possible D gene (6 bases). This CDR3 has 13 amino acids. V was shortened by 2 bases and J by 4 bases, with 12 bases between the two germline ends. Germline CDR1 and CDR2: DFQATT and SNEGSKA (reference sequence). CDR3 sequence: CSARKGGPYEQYF. CDR3 nucleotide sequence: TGCAGTGCTAGAAAAGGGGGACCTTACGAGCAGTACTTC.

In its sample, this clonotype was seen a few times. Being one base from a much bigger clone, this may be a read error. The chain is built from TRBV11-3 and TRBJ2-2; D may correspond to TRBD1 or TRBD2 (5 bases each). Germline V lookup: CDR1 SGHNT, CDR2 YENEEA. This CDR3 has 16 amino acids. The CDR3: CASSLDRVSNTGDLFF. CDR3 bases: TGTGCCAGCAGCTTAGACAGGGTGTCGAACACCGGGGACCTGTTTTTT. The full variable domain, in which reference TRBV11-3 and TRBJ2-2 provide the parts outside the CDR3, is EAGVVQSPRYKIIEKKQPVAFWCNPISGHNTLYWYLQNLGQGPELLIRYENEEAVDDSQLPKDRFSAERLKGVDSTLKIQPAELGDSAVYLCASSLDRVSNTGDLFFGEGSRLTVL.

The CDR3 here is CASSTTATDTQYF. The DNA of the CDR3 is TGCGCCAGCAGCACGACCGCCACAGATACGCAGTATTTT. The V and J genes are TRBV5-1 and TRBJ2-3, with D unclear. Germline lookup yields CDR1 SGHRS and CDR2 YFSETQ. V gave up 4 bases and J gave up 2 bases, with 8 bases separating them. The CDR3 consists of 13 residues.

This clonotype was observed at least ten times. One junction end does not reproduce the germline sequence, and a read error may be involved. The chain links TRBV11-2 to TRBJ1-2; D uncertain. The CDR3 runs 13 residues. The germline V gene encodes CDR1 SGHAT and CDR2 FQNNGV. CDR3 amino acids: CASSLDGNYDYTF. CDR3 sequence (DNA): TGTGCCAGCAGCTTAGACGGAAACTATGACTACACCTTC.

This clonotype was counted at least ten times. V usage is TRBV20-1 and J usage is TRBJ1-2, with 7 bases lining up with TRBD1. V trimming: 6 bases; J trimming: 7 bases; junction bases outside the gene matches: 8. The germline gives CDR1 DFQATT, CDR2 SNEGSKA (reference sequence). The CDR3 has 12 residues. The CDR3 nucleotides read TGCAGTGCCGAACAGGGGCAAGTTGGCTACACCTTC. Its translation is CSAEQGQVGYTF.

This clonotype was recorded many times. The V and J genes are TRBV20-1 and TRBJ2-3, with a weak D call TRBD1 (5 bases). Trimming took off 7 bases at V and 3 bases at J, with 17 bases between the two ends. The CDR3 is made up of 14 amino acids. Looked up from germline, CDR1 is DFQATT and CDR2 is SNEGSKA (reference sequence). CDR3 protein: CSVRSRARTDTQYF. Written as DNA, the CDR3 is TGCAGTGTGAGGTCCAGGGCGAGGACAGATACGCAGTATTTT.

The rearrangement uses TRBV19 and TRBJ2-2, with 9 bases identical to TRBD2. V gave up 8 bases and J gave up 7 bases; unmatched junction bases: 11. The CDR3 covers 15 residues. The V gene's germline CDR1 is LNHDA and CDR2 SQIVND (reference sequence). CDR3 protein: CASSELAGPIGELFF. The CDR3 coding sequence is TGTGCCAGTTCTGAGCTAGCGGGACCGATCGGGGAGCTGTTTTTT. The full variable domain, rest sourced from reference TRBV19 and TRBJ2-2, is DGGITQSPKYLFRKEGQNVTLSCEQNLNHDAMYWYRQDPGQGLRLIYYSQIVNDFQKGDIAEGYSVSREKKESFPLTVTSAQKNPTAFYLCASSELAGPIGELFFGEGSRLTVL.

This clonotype has only a few counts. The chain links TRBV6-2 or TRBV6-3 to TRBJ2-7, with TRBD1 identical over 9 bases. CDR1 MNHEY and CDR2 SVGEGT come from the germline V gene. With 5 bases clipped from V and 3 bases from J, the junction kept 17 bases outside the gene matches. The CDR3 length is 18 residues. The CDR3 loop reads CASSEEQGVGQGYYEQYF. The CDR3 bases are TGTGCCAGCAGTGAAGAGCAGGGGGTGGGACAGGGATACTACGAGCAGTACTTC.

This clonotype was seen at least ten times. This sequence joins TRBV3-1 and TRBJ1-3; D is possibly TRBD1 (6 bases). V lost 4 bases and J lost 3, with 10 bases in between. CDR3 length: 14 amino acids. Germline V gene sequence: CDR1 LGHDT, CDR2 YNNKEL (reference sequence). The CDR3, as DNA: TGTGCCAGCAGCCCCGGGGGCCATGGAAACACCATATATTTT. It specifies CASSPGGHGNTIYF.

This clonotype has a handful of counts. The chain recombines TRBV5-1 with TRBJ1-2, with TRBD1 as a possible D gene (5 bases). The CDR3 loop spans 14 amino acids. V was clipped by 4 bases and J by 2 bases, with 12 bases between them. Germline V CDR1 and CDR2: SGHRS, YFSETQ. The CDR3 DNA sequence: TGCGCCAGCAGCCCTGACAGCCCCAACTATGGCTACACCTTC. Protein: CASSPDSPNYGYTF.

In this sample, this clonotype turned up many times. The rearrangement uses TRBV6-2 or TRBV6-3 and TRBJ1-2; D gene ambiguous. The CDR3 consists of 14 residues. Trimming took 8 bases from V and 4 from J, leaving 17 bases between them. Germline V CDR1 and CDR2: MNHEY, SVGEGT. CDR3 nucleotides: TGTGCCAGCTCAAACGCGGGTAACACCTATGGCTACACCTTC. The encoded protein is CASSNAGNTYGYTF.

At least ten counts were recorded for this clonotype. The chain carries TRBV11-2 and TRBJ1-1, with 7 bases fitting TRBD1. Unmatched junction bases numbered 14, after V lost 6 bases and J lost 1 base. In germline, CDR1 is SGHAT, CDR2 FQNNGV. This CDR3 has 17 residues. Here the CDR3 reads CASRSGTVGWENTEAFF. The CDR3, as DNA: TGTGCCAGCAGGAGCGGGACAGTCGGTTGGGAGAACACTGAAGCTTTCTTT.

There are a few counts of this clonotype. J is TRBJ1-2 and V is TRBV6-1; 7 bases map to TRBD1. CDR3 length equals 14 residues. V lost 5 bases to trimming and J lost 0 bases; unmatched junction nucleotides: 3. Germline assignment: CDR1 MNHNS and CDR2 SASEGT. The CDR3 spells CASSPDRANYGYTF. The CDR3 DNA follows: TGTGCCAGCAGTCCCGACAGGGCTAACTATGGCTACACCTTC.

This clonotype was recorded many times. The V gene is TRBV5-1, the J gene TRBJ2-3; 12 bases agree with TRBD2. Germline CDR1 and CDR2: SGHRS and YFSETQ. This CDR3 is built from 15 residues. J lost 6 bases, V lost 6 bases, and 8 bases had no gene match. CDR3 sequence reads: CASNKLAGGFDTQYF. The CDR3 nucleotides are TGCGCCAGCAATAAACTAGCGGGAGGCTTCGATACGCAGTATTTT.

This clonotype has more than one count but fewer than ten. This chain links TRBV7-2 with TRBJ2-7; TRBD2 matches at 7 bases. V lost 5 bases and J lost 1; bases outside the gene matches: 8. The CDR3 is 15 amino acids. Germline V gene data show CDR1 as SGHTA and CDR2 as FQGNSA. The CDR3 region is CASSVGRLASYEQYF. The DNA of the CDR3 is TGTGCCAGCAGCGTGGGTAGACTAGCATCCTACGAGCAGTACTTC.

This clonotype has a count of ten or more. V is TRBV5-1 and J is TRBJ2-1; 7 positions agree with TRBD2. V gave up 1 base and J gave up 10 bases; unmatched junction bases: 14. The CDR3 consists of 16 residues. Germline V gene lookup returns CDR1 SGHRS and CDR2 YFSETQ. CDR3 DNA: TGCGCCAGCAGCTTGAATTCTGGCGGGAGAACGGGAGAGCAGTTCTTC. It codes for CASSLNSGGRTGEQFF. Combining the CDR3 with reference TRBV5-1 and TRBJ2-1 gives the whole variable domain KAGVTQTPRYLIKTRGQQVTLSCSPISGHRSVSWYQQTPGQGLQFLFEYFSETQRNKGNFPGRFSGRQFSNSRSEMNVSTLELGDSALYLCASSLNSGGRTGEQFFGPGTRLTVL.

For this clonotype: A much larger clone differs from this one at a single base, so this may be a read error. The CDR3 ends on some other residue instead of the conserved phenylalanine or tryptophan, so this is likely a read error. The genes are TRBV7-2 and TRBJ2-1; 9 bases are a match to TRBD2. This CDR3 contains 18 residues. J was trimmed by 4 bases and V by 5 bases; bases with no gene match: 15. Germline CDR1 and CDR2: SGHTA and FQGNSA. CDR3 region: CASSPPARLADLYNEQFV. CDR3 nucleotides: TGTGCCAGCAGCCCCCCGGCTCGACTAGCGGATTTATACAATGAGCAGTTCGTC.

The V call is TRBV28, the J call TRBJ2-5; possibly TRBD2 for D (6 bases). V was shortened by 3 bases and J by 10 bases, with 24 bases between the two germline ends. The germline gives CDR1 MDHEN, CDR2 SYDVKM. CDR3 length: 16 amino acids. CDR3: CASSLLPGLHLGSQYF. CDR3 nucleotides: TGTGCCAGCAGTTTGCTGCCGGGACTCCACCTCGGGAGCCAGTACTTC.

The genes are TRBV4-1 and TRBJ1-5, with TRBD1 identical over 10 bases. The germline gives CDR1 MGHRA, CDR2 YSYEKL. V lost 4 bases to trimming and J lost 2 bases; unmatched junction nucleotides: 14. This CDR3 has 19 residues. This chain's CDR3 is CASSPRDRGPLTGNQPQHF. The CDR3 DNA reads as TGCGCCAGCAGCCCCAGGGACAGGGGCCCCCTCACCGGCAATCAGCCCCAGCATTTT.

This clonotype was observed at least ten times. The chain joins TRBV5-5 to TRBJ2-1; D gene unclear. The length of the CDR3 is 13 residues. Germline V gene lookup returns CDR1 SGHKS and CDR2 YYEKEE (reference sequence). Trimming cost V 2 bases and J 4 bases, with 7 bases left between them. The CDR3 loop is CASSLHGYNEQFF. The CDR3 nucleotides read TGTGCCAGCAGCTTACATGGGTACAATGAGCAGTTCTTC.

There are many counts of this clonotype. This sequence joins TRBV6-2 or TRBV6-3 and TRBJ1-5; TRBD1 aligns across 10 bases. This CDR3 is built from 14 residues. V shed 7 bases and J 4 bases; nucleotides not matched to a gene: 4. Per the germline V gene, CDR1 is MNHEY and CDR2 is SVGEGT. CDR3 nucleotide sequence: TGTGCCAGCACCGGGACAGGGGAAAATCAGCCCCAGCATTTT. Protein: CASTGTGENQPQHF.

For this clonotype: A read error may explain this, as a much larger clone is one base away. The gene calls are TRBV12-3 or TRBV12-4 and TRBJ2-5, with 10 bases fitting TRBD2. There are 17 residues in the CDR3. Here the CDR3 DNA reads TGTGCCAGCAGTCCCGGGACTAGCGAACTGTCTGGAGAGACCCGGTACTTC. Translation: CASSPGTSELSGETRYF.

This clonotype showed up many times. The chain has TRBV6-1 and TRBJ1-1, with a tentative D call TRBD1 (6 bases). This CDR3 region has 17 residues. Germline V CDR1 and CDR2: MNHNS, SASEGT. The germline V and J ends were trimmed by 5 bases and 7 bases, with 26 bases remaining between them. In nucleotides, the CDR3 is TGTGCCAGCAGTCTCCACTCCACGACAGGTTTCAGTTTTGAAGCTTTCTTT. It encodes CASSLHSTTGFSFEAFF.

This clonotype showed up many times. The DNA for the CDR3 is TGTGCCATCAGTGAATCTCGGGCTAGTTACGAGCAGTACTTC. Translating it yields CAISESRASYEQYF. The chain joins TRBV10-3 to TRBJ2-7; D unresolved. The germline V gene has CDR1 ENHRY and CDR2 SYGVKD. Trimming removed 3 bases at V and 4 bases at J, with 13 bases between. The CDR3 spans 14 residues.

This clonotype showed up many times. V is TRBV12-3 or TRBV12-4 and J is TRBJ1-2; the match to TRBD1 covers 8 bases. This CDR3 contains 15 residues. Trimming at V came to 5 bases and at J to 5 bases, leaving 10 bases not matched to a gene. CDR3 in amino acids: CASSPYQGAEYGYTF. The CDR3 DNA reads as TGTGCCAGCAGTCCGTACCAGGGGGCTGAGTATGGCTACACCTTC.

In this sample, this clonotype turned up a few times. The genes are TRBV11-3 and TRBJ1-1; 8 nucleotides align to TRBD1. Germline values: CDR1 SGHNT, CDR2 YENEEA. The V and J ends lost 6 bases and 7 bases, in that order; junction bases with no gene match: 4. The CDR3 is 12 amino acids. CDR3 DNA: TGTGCCAGCAGGGACAGGGAGGTTGAAGCTTTCTTT. Translated: CASRDREVEAFF.

This clonotype was seen more than once but under ten times. The rearrangement joins TRBV6-2 or TRBV6-3 to TRBJ1-5; TRBD1 matches at 7 bases. The CDR3 runs to 13 residues. V lost 7 bases and J lost 7; bases outside the gene matches: 7. Germline CDR1 and CDR2: MNHEY and SVGEGT. The CDR3 nucleotides read TGTGCCAGCAAACAGGGGAACAGCCAGCCCCAGCATTTT. It translates to CASKQGNSQPQHF.

Concerning this clonotype itself: The junction departs from the called germline gene at one end, perhaps through a read error. This sequence joins TRBV5-1 and TRBJ1-1; D unresolved. The CDR3 consists of 14 residues. CDR1 SGHRS and CDR2 YFSETQ come from the germline V gene. CDR3 amino acids: CASCVGISYTEALF. The CDR3 nucleotides are TGCGCCAGCTGCGTAGGGATATCCTACACTGAAGCTCTCTTT.

This chain links TRBV20-1 with TRBJ2-3; D ambiguous. Germline V CDR1 and CDR2: DFQATT, SNEGSKA (reference sequence). The V end lost 4 bases, the J end lost 0 bases, and 11 bases lay between the germline ends. The CDR3 has 14 residues. In DNA form, the CDR3 reads TGCAGTGCTAATCACCCTTTTAGCACAGATACGCAGTATTTT. Residues: CSANHPFSTDTQYF.